These 10 T cell receptor beta chains came from one sample sequenced in a study of blood T cell repertoires in COVID-19. The assay was immunoSEQ multiplex PCR, and TCRdb's table has in-frame clones only and misses some. The sample records roughly 100,000 clones, about 89% being singletons. Sequencing used peripheral blood. Source of these receptors: a man in his fifties with acute or convalescent COVID-19.

The chain couples TRBV7-9 to TRBJ1-3; possibly TRBD1 for D (5 bases). Germline CDR1 and CDR2: SEHNR and FQNEAQ (reference sequence). The CDR3 sequence is 16 residues long. The germline V and J ends were trimmed by 5 bases and 0 bases, with 14 bases remaining between them. The CDR3 sequence is CASSGTRSVSGNTIYF. CDR3 DNA sequence: TGTGCCAGCAGCGGGACTAGGTCCGTCTCTGGAAACACCATATATTTT.

This clone was detected only a few times. The chain joins TRBV4-1 to TRBJ2-2; tentative D call: TRBD2 (6 bases). Germline V gene sequence: CDR1 MGHRA, CDR2 YSYEKL. The CDR3 is 16 amino acids. Trimming shortened V by 0 bases and J by 5 bases, and 13 bases separated the two germline ends. The CDR3: CASSQDRQGGTGELFF. DNA for the CDR3: TGCGCCAGCAGCCAAGATCGTCAGGGAGGAACCGGGGAGCTGTTTTTT.

This chain joins TRBV19 and TRBJ1-2; the match to TRBD1 covers 8 bases. After removal of 3 bases from V and 4 bases from J, the junction contained 4 bases not matched to a gene. Germline CDR1 and CDR2: LNHDA and SQIVND (reference sequence). The CDR3 totals 14 residues. CDR3 sequence: CASSMQGASYGYTF. CDR3 DNA: TGTGCCAGTAGTATGCAGGGGGCGTCCTATGGCTACACCTTC.

V is TRBV7-2 and J is TRBJ2-5, with D maybe TRBD1 (6 bases). The CDR3 length is 13 residues. Germline assignment: CDR1 SGHTA and CDR2 FQGNSA. V lost 0 bases and J 4 bases, leaving 6 bases between the germline ends. The CDR3 protein is CASSLAGGETQYF. CDR3 DNA sequence: TGTGCCAGCAGCTTAGCAGGGGGAGAGACCCAGTACTTC. Based on the CDR3 plus reference TRBV7-2 and TRBJ2-5, the full variable domain is GAGVSQSPSNKVTEKGKDVELRCDPISGHTALYWYRQSLGQGLEFLIYFQGNSAPDKSGLPSDRFSAERTGGSVSTLTIQRTQQEDSAVYLCASSLAGGETQYFGPGTRLLVL.

The V and J genes are TRBV11-3 and TRBJ1-1; the D is unclear. The CDR3 loop spans 11 amino acids. The germline V gene encodes CDR1 SGHNT and CDR2 YENEEA. V was trimmed by 5 bases and J by 3 bases, leaving 4 bases between them. CDR3 protein: CASSLDTEAFF. DNA of the CDR3: TGTGCCAGCAGCCTTGACACTGAAGCTTTCTTT.

V gene TRBV5-1 combines with J gene TRBJ2-2, with 7 nucleotides matching TRBD2. The germline gives CDR1 SGHRS, CDR2 YFSETQ. The CDR3 totals 16 residues. J gave up 5 bases and V 3 bases, and 10 bases lay outside the gene matches. In nucleotides, the CDR3 is TGCGCCAGCAGCTCCACCGCTGGGGGAGGGACCGGGGAGCTGTTTTTT. This translates into CASSSTAGGGTGELFF.

This rearrangement joins TRBV3-1 (or the pseudogene TRBV3-2) to TRBJ2-1, with D hard to call. Trimming took off 4 bases at V and 6 bases at J, with 10 bases between the two ends. This CDR3 region has 13 residues. Germline CDR1 reads LGHDT; CDR2 reads YNNKEL (reference sequence). The CDR3 protein is CASSPVSFNEQFF. In DNA, the CDR3 is TGTGCCAGCAGCCCCGTGAGCTTCAATGAGCAGTTCTTC.

The J gene is TRBJ2-2, the V gene TRBV28; D is undetermined. The germline V gene has CDR1 MDHEN and CDR2 SYDVKM. V shed 5 bases and J shed 4 bases, with 8 bases lying between them. This CDR3 region has 13 residues. The CDR3 loop is CASSPVVTGELFF. The DNA of the CDR3 is TGTGCCAGCAGTCCAGTGGTCACCGGGGAGCTGTTTTTT.

The rearrangement links TRBV6-5 to TRBJ1-5, with 8 bases that match TRBD1. CDR1 and CDR2 (germline): MNHEY, SVGAGI. The CDR3 has 13 amino acids. With 7 bases clipped from V and 5 bases from J, the junction kept 4 bases outside the gene matches. CDR3 residues: CASNPGGDQPQHF. The CDR3 DNA is TGTGCCAGCAATCCAGGGGGCGATCAGCCCCAGCATTTT.

This clone was found once. The CDR3 loop reads CASSLVGAGVGYTF. The CDR3 nucleotides are TGTGCCAGCAGCTTGGTAGGCGCGGGTGTCGGCTACACCTTC. The rearrangement joins TRBV5-4 to TRBJ1-2; D not resolved. V shed 0 bases and J shed 8 bases, with 14 bases lying between them. CDR3 length equals 14 residues. Germline lookup yields CDR1 SGHNT and CDR2 YYREEE (reference sequence).